These 25 T cell receptor beta chains were sequenced from one sample in a study of blood T cell repertoires in COVID-19. TCRdb keeps only in-frame clones here, not all; method: immunoSEQ multiplex PCR. The profile shows about 190,000 clones, 79% of them singletons. Sequenced: peripheral blood. The receptors originated from a man aged 55 to 70 with active or convalescent COVID-19.

The gene calls are TRBV9 and TRBJ2-2; perhaps TRBD1 as D (6 bases). This CDR3 region has 13 residues. V lost 2 bases and J lost 8, with 10 bases in between. CDR1 and CDR2 (germline): SGDLS, YYNGEE. CDR3 sequence: CASSVQGLGELFF. For the CDR3, the DNA is TGTGCCAGCAGCGTGCAGGGGTTGGGGGAGCTGTTTTTT.

The rearrangement uses TRBV14 and TRBJ2-1; 7 bases fit TRBD1. CDR1 is SGHDN and CDR2 is FVKESK in the germline V gene. This CDR3 comprises 16 residues. V lost 5 bases and J lost 4; bases outside the gene matches: 11. Here the CDR3 reads CASSSKIGTVYNEQFF. The DNA for the CDR3 is TGTGCCAGCAGCTCAAAGATAGGGACAGTTTACAATGAGCAGTTCTTC. Together with reference TRBV14 and TRBJ2-1, the CDR3 gives the full variable domain: EAGVTQFPSHSVIEKGQTVTLRCDPISGHDNLYWYRRVMGKEIKFLLHFVKESKQDESGMPNNRFLAERTGGTYSTLKVQPAELEDSGVYFCASSSKIGTVYNEQFFGPGTRLTVL.

This clone was recorded at least ten times. The V call is TRBV4-1, the J call TRBJ1-2; the D gene is possibly TRBD1 (5 bases). Trimming cost V 4 bases and J 5 bases, with 14 bases left between them. The CDR3 extends over 14 amino acids. CDR1 and CDR2 (germline): MGHRA, YSYEKL. In DNA, the CDR3 is TGCGCCAGCAGCCGATCCCGGGACTTTTATGGCTACACCTTC. The encoded protein is CASSRSRDFYGYTF.

This rearrangement joins TRBV4-1 to TRBJ2-1, with a tentative D call TRBD2 (5 bases). CDR1 is MGHRA, CDR2 YSYEKL, per germline. CDR3 length: 16 amino acids. The germline V and J ends were trimmed by 1 base and 7 bases, with 17 bases remaining between them. CDR3 DNA sequence: TGCGCCAGCAGCCAAGTGTGGAACCCCTCGGGAAATGAGCAGTTCTTC. Protein product: CASSQVWNPSGNEQFF.

The V and J genes are TRBV5-1 and TRBJ2-5, with 7 bases that match TRBD2. Trimming took 0 bases from V and 1 from J; bases not matched to a gene: 6. Germline V lookup: CDR1 SGHRS, CDR2 YFSETQ. The CDR3 is 16 residues long. Here the CDR3 reads CASSLDPSGFQETQYF. DNA for the CDR3: TGCGCCAGCAGCTTGGACCCTAGCGGTTTCCAAGAGACCCAGTACTTC. Full variable domain (outside the CDR3, taken from reference TRBV5-1 and TRBJ2-5): KAGVTQTPRYLIKTRGQQVTLSCSPISGHRSVSWYQQTPGQGLQFLFEYFSETQRNKGNFPGRFSGRQFSNSRSEMNVSTLELGDSALYLCASSLDPSGFQETQYFGPGTRLLVL.

CDR3 DNA sequence: TGTGCCAGCAGCTTGGAAAGGACAGGGGGGGACCAAGAGACCCAGTACTTC. It is translated as CASSLERTGGDQETQYF. V is TRBV5-5 and J is TRBJ2-5; 10 nucleotides line up with TRBD1. Germline trimming cut 0 bases from V and 0 bases from J; bases unmatched to any gene: 5. CDR1 is SGHKS, CDR2 YYEKEE, per germline (reference sequence). CDR3 length: 17 residues.

This clone was observed a few times. The V gene is TRBV24-1, the J gene TRBJ2-3, with a tentative D call TRBD1 (6 bases). Trimming pared 9 bases from V and 8 bases from J, leaving 17 bases between. CDR1 and CDR2 (germline): KGHDR, SFDVKD. This CDR3 is built from 13 residues. CDR3 DNA: TGTGCCACCGGGGGCTCACGTTCTCTTACGCAGTATTTT. This gives the protein CATGGSRSLTQYF.

On this clone: The sample has other DNA sequences that encode this CDR3 too. This chain uses TRBV7-3 with TRBJ2-3, with D uncertain. Germline V gene sequence: CDR1 SGHTA, CDR2 FQGTGA. V was clipped by 5 bases and J by 1 base, with 4 bases between them. This CDR3 is built from 12 residues. CDR3 coding DNA: TGTGCCAGCAGCCCTGGCACAGATACGCAGTATTTT. Its translation: CASSPGTDTQYF.

The rearrangement links TRBV6-4 to TRBJ2-4; 11 bases are shared with TRBD2. Germline CDR1 reads MRHNA; CDR2 reads SNTAGT. Losses at the gene ends were 3 bases for V and 1 base for J; bases not matched to a gene: 14. The CDR3 length is 20 residues. As DNA, the CDR3 is TGTGCCAGCAGTGATCCCCGACTAGCGGGGCCGACGACGGCCAAAAACATTCAGTACTTC. Translation gives CASSDPRLAGPTTAKNIQYF.

The gene calls are TRBV23-1 and TRBJ2-3; D call uncertain. TRBV23-1 is classed as an ORF, of uncertain function. CDR3 length: 14 amino acids. Deletions cut 0 bases from V and 1 base from J, with 5 bases between. The CDR3 sequence is CASSQSQGTDTQYF. The DNA for the CDR3 is TGCGCCAGCAGTCAATCTCAGGGCACAGATACGCAGTATTTT.

This clone was seen a handful of times. This chain connects TRBV19 to TRBJ2-3; D unclear. From germline, CDR1 is LNHDA and CDR2 SQIVND (reference sequence). Deletions cut 4 bases from V and 4 bases from J, with 12 bases between. The CDR3 contains 14 residues. The CDR3 nucleotides read TGTGCCAGTAGTACTCTAAATCGTGCAGATACGCAGTATTTT. Its protein is CASSTLNRADTQYF.

This clone showed up just once. This sequence joins TRBV7-9 and TRBJ2-1; D not resolved. Germline V lookup: CDR1 SEHNR, CDR2 FQNEAQ (reference sequence). V shed 4 bases and J shed 0 bases, with 13 bases lying between them. The CDR3 covers 16 residues. The DNA of the CDR3 is TGTGCCAGCAGCTCCGCTACCGCGAGCTCCTACAATGAGCAGTTCTTC. This encodes CASSSATASSYNEQFF. Using reference TRBV7-9 and TRBJ2-1 for the parts outside the CDR3, the full variable domain is DTGVSQNPRHKITKRGQNVTFRCDPISEHNRLYWYRQTLGQGPEFLTYFQNEAQLEKSRLLSDRFSAERPKGSFSTLEIQRTEQGDSAMYLCASSSATASSYNEQFFGPGTRLTVL.

The rearrangement uses TRBV6-5 and TRBJ2-7, with 10 bases fitting TRBD1. The CDR3 spans 15 residues. Germline V gene sequence: CDR1 MNHEY, CDR2 SVGAGI. J gave up 4 bases and V 6 bases, and 9 bases lay outside the gene matches. The CDR3 region is CASSRGQGTPYEQYF. For the CDR3, the DNA is TGTGCCAGCAGCCGGGGACAGGGGACTCCTTACGAGCAGTACTTC.

This clone has just one count. The chain joins TRBV9 to TRBJ2-1; TRBD2 might be the D (6 bases). CDR1 and CDR2 from the germline V gene are SGDLS and YYNGEE. V shed 3 bases and J shed 0 bases, with 16 bases lying between them. The CDR3 length is 17 residues. In nucleotides, the CDR3 is TGTGCCAGCAGCGGGCGGGGTGGCGGGAACTCCTACAATGAGCAGTTCTTC. This gives the protein CASSGRGGGNSYNEQFF. Full variable domain (remainder filled in from reference TRBV9 and TRBJ2-1): DSGVTQTPKHLITATGQRVTLRCSPRSGDLSVYWYQQSLDQGLQFLIQYYNGEERAKGNILERFSAQQFPDLHSELNLSSLELGDSALYFCASSGRGGGNSYNEQFFGPGTRLTVL.

CDR3 sequence: CASSQDSGPQHF. The CDR3 DNA sequence: TGTGCCAGCAGCCAAGATAGTGGGCCCCAGCATTTT. The V gene is TRBV4-2, the J gene TRBJ1-5; D unclear. The CDR3 extends over 12 amino acids. V was shortened by 0 bases and J by 9 bases, with 6 bases between the two germline ends. Per the germline V gene, CDR1 is LGHNA and CDR2 is YNFKEQ.

The chain couples TRBV7-9 to TRBJ1-4; D not resolved. V gave up 1 base and J gave up 11 bases, with 11 bases separating them. The CDR3 contains 13 residues. The V gene's germline CDR1 is SEHNR and CDR2 FQNEAQ (reference sequence). The CDR3 region is CASSLEAGRKLFF. For the CDR3, the DNA is TGTGCCAGCAGCTTAGAGGCCGGGAGGAAACTGTTTTTT.

The chain is built from TRBV9 and TRBJ2-7, with 8 nucleotides matching TRBD2. CDR1 is SGDLS, CDR2 YYNGEE, per germline. The V and J ends lost 2 bases and 2 bases, in that order; junction bases with no gene match: 3. CDR3 length: 14 amino acids. This CDR3 is CASSVSGRTYEQYF. DNA of the CDR3: TGTGCCAGCAGCGTGAGCGGGAGAACCTACGAGCAGTACTTC.

The rearrangement joins TRBV4-2 to TRBJ1-2, with D possibly TRBD1 on 5 matching bases. The ends were cut back, 0 bases at V and 4 bases at J, with 9 bases in the middle. The germline gives CDR1 LGHNA, CDR2 YNFKEQ. This CDR3 spans 14 amino acids. CDR3 sequence reads: CASSQEPRAYGYTF. The CDR3 DNA reads as TGTGCCAGCAGCCAAGAGCCCAGGGCCTATGGCTACACCTTC.

The chain uses TRBV20-1 and TRBJ2-1; D uncertain. Germline CDR1 is DFQATT and CDR2 is SNEGSKA (reference sequence). The V gene lost 4 bases and the J gene lost 5 bases, with 3 bases spanning the gap. The CDR3 extends over 10 amino acids. The DNA of the CDR3 is TGCAGTGCTAATAACAATGAGCAGTTCTTC. The encoded protein is CSANNNEQFF.

A few counts support this clone. The chain employs TRBV5-1 and TRBJ2-7, with TRBD2 identical over 7 bases. Trimming at V came to 2 bases and at J to 0 bases, leaving 5 bases not matched to a gene. The CDR3 is 15 residues long. CDR1 is SGHRS and CDR2 is YFSETQ in the germline V gene. The CDR3 nucleotides read TGCGCCAGCAGCTTTAGCGGGTCAAGCTCCTACGAGCAGTACTTC. It is translated as CASSFSGSSSYEQYF.

V is TRBV6-2 or TRBV6-3 and J is TRBJ2-1; D perhaps matches TRBD1 (6 bases). Looked up from germline, CDR1 is MNHEY and CDR2 is SVGEGT. V was clipped by 7 bases and J by 3 bases, with 19 bases between them. This CDR3 has 16 residues. The CDR3 spells CASNPMLGAGYNEQFF. In DNA, the CDR3 is TGTGCCAGCAACCCCATGTTGGGGGCGGGCTACAATGAGCAGTTCTTC.

This clone occurred a few times. The chain has TRBV5-6 and TRBJ2-1; perhaps TRBD2 as D (5 bases). The V gene's germline CDR1 is SGHDT and CDR2 YYEEEE. The CDR3 consists of 14 residues. Trimming shortened V by 0 bases and J by 1 base, and 5 bases separated the two germline ends. In DNA form, the CDR3 reads TGTGCCAGCAGCTTGGGCGGGTCCTACAATGAGCAGTTCTTC. Protein sequence: CASSLGGSYNEQFF.

V usage is TRBV21-1 and J usage is TRBJ2-5; the table's D gene call, TRBD1, was not cross checked with the DNA. TRBV21-1 is recorded as a pseudogene. The length of the CDR3 is 16 residues. Written as DNA, the CDR3 is TGTGCCAGCAGCAAAGGTCGAGGACAGGGGCAAGAGACCCAGTACTTC. Protein sequence: CASSKGRGQGQETQYF.

The chain carries TRBV14 and TRBJ2-5, with 10 bases fitting TRBD2. This CDR3 region has 15 residues. Germline CDR1 and CDR2: SGHDN and FVKESK. J lost 5 bases, V lost 1 base, and 4 bases had no gene match. CDR3 region: CASSQASGREETQYF. The DNA of the CDR3 is TGTGCCAGCAGCCAAGCTAGCGGGAGAGAGGAGACCCAGTACTTC.

CDR3 in amino acids: CASSLDGTGELFF. The CDR3 bases are TGCGCCAGCAGCTTGGACGGCACCGGGGAGCTGTTTTTT. The chain combines TRBV5-1 with TRBJ2-2; the D is unclear. CDR1 is SGHRS and CDR2 is YFSETQ in the germline V gene. CDR3 length: 13 residues. V lost 0 bases and J lost 4, with 4 bases in between.